These 20 T cell receptor beta chains were sequenced from one sample in a study of graft-versus-host responses after intestinal transplantation. TCRdb's copy holds only in-frame clones and misses some; the assay was immunoSEQ multiplex PCR. This sample has more than 95,000 clones, with over 75% found just once. The antigens for these receptors are not known. The sample in question was unstimulated CD4+ T cells sorted from spleen or lymph node cells, obtained before intestinal transplant. Source of these receptors: a human donor who received an intestinal transplant.

The chain combines TRBV25-1 with TRBJ2-7; 7 nucleotides line up with TRBD1. In germline, CDR1 is MGHDK, CDR2 SYGVNS. V shed 7 bases and J 13 bases; nucleotides not matched to a gene: 13. This CDR3 is built from 12 residues. Here the CDR3 DNA reads TGTGCCAGCACCGAAAGGGGAGACAGGGTCTACTTC. It codes for CASTERGDRVYF.

This clone was counted a few times. The V gene is TRBV6-6, the J gene TRBJ2-7; 9 bases agree with TRBD1. CDR1 is MNHNY and CDR2 is SVGAGI in the germline V gene (reference sequence). The CDR3 is 14 amino acids. The J segment lost 2 bases and the V segment lost 6 bases, leaving 5 bases of the junction unmatched. The CDR3 DNA sequence: TGTGCCAGCAGGGCCGGGACAGGGACCTACGAGCAGTACTTC. This codes for CASRAGTGTYEQYF.

The chain has TRBV2 and TRBJ2-7, with 9 bases that match TRBD1. Germline values: CDR1 SNHLY, CDR2 FYNNEI. This CDR3 is 12 amino acids long. Germline trimming cut 5 bases from V and 6 bases from J; bases unmatched to any gene: 2. The CDR3 coding sequence is TGTGCCAGCAGTCGGGACAGGGTCGAGCAGTACTTC. It specifies CASSRDRVEQYF.

The V call is TRBV5-1, the J call TRBJ2-3; the D is unclear. CDR3 length equals 12 residues. V shed 4 bases and J shed 2 bases, with 5 bases lying between them. Germline loops: CDR1 SGHRS, CDR2 YFSETQ. For the CDR3, the DNA is TGCGCCAGCAGCCCTCCCACAGATACGCAGTATTTT. Encoded protein: CASSPPTDTQYF.

The genes are TRBV5-1 and TRBJ2-4, with D possibly TRBD2 on 7 matching bases. This CDR3 region has 13 residues. Trimming took 7 bases from V and 8 from J, leaving 16 bases between them. The germline CDR1 and CDR2 sequences are SGHRS and YFSETQ. CDR3 bases: TGCGCCAGCTCCGGGGGGCAGAGGGACATTCAGTACTTC. It encodes CASSGGQRDIQYF. Complete variable domain (other parts from reference TRBV5-1 and TRBJ2-4): KAGVTQTPRYLIKTRGQQVTLSCSPISGHRSVSWYQQTPGQGLQFLFEYFSETQRNKGNFPGRFSGRQFSNSRSEMNVSTLELGDSALYLCASSGGQRDIQYFGAGTRLSVL.

This rearrangement joins TRBV27 to TRBJ2-2, with 10 bases identical to TRBD2. The junction had 9 bases not matched to a gene; V was cut back by 1 base and J by 7 bases. This CDR3 is built from 17 residues. CDR1 MNHEY and CDR2 SMNVEV come from the germline V gene (reference sequence). CDR3 region: CASSLWVGLAEGGELFF. Written as DNA, the CDR3 is TGTGCCAGCAGTTTATGGGTTGGACTAGCGGAGGGCGGGGAGCTGTTTTTT.

This chain connects TRBV6-1 to TRBJ1-2; maybe TRBD1 (6 bases). Looked up from germline, CDR1 is MNHNS and CDR2 is SASEGT. V was cut by 2 bases and J by 8 bases, with 12 bases left in between. The CDR3 extends over 13 amino acids. The CDR3 here is CASSEYRVQGYTF. In DNA form, the CDR3 reads TGTGCCAGCAGTGAATACAGGGTCCAGGGCTACACCTTC.

The rearrangement links TRBV5-8 to TRBJ1-3; no reliable D call. Germline lookup yields CDR1 SGHTS and CDR2 YDEGEE. The V gene lost 4 bases and the J gene lost 1 base, with 9 bases spanning the gap. The CDR3 has 14 residues. The CDR3 protein is CASSLHQSGNTIYF. As DNA, the CDR3 is TGTGCCAGCAGCCTCCACCAGTCTGGAAACACCATATATTTT.

The chain uses TRBV4-3 and TRBJ1-6; TRBD1 aligns across 7 bases. This CDR3 spans 14 amino acids. The V segment lost 2 bases and the J segment 8 bases; nucleotides outside the gene matches: 3. The germline V gene encodes CDR1 LGHNA and CDR2 YSLEER. Written as DNA, the CDR3 is TGCGCCAGCAGCCAAACGACAGGGCATTCACCCCTCCACTTT. This translates into CASSQTTGHSPLHF.

V usage is TRBV9 and J usage is TRBJ2-2; 12 bases map to TRBD2. CDR3 size: 17 residues. The V and J ends lost 4 bases and 5 bases, in that order; junction bases with no gene match: 9. CDR1 and CDR2 (germline): SGDLS, YYNGEE. CDR3 bases: TGTGCCAGCAGCTCCCGGACTAGCGGGGCCTATACCGGGGAGCTGTTTTTT. Translated, it gives CASSSRTSGAYTGELFF.

The V call is TRBV7-8, the J call TRBJ1-1; D gene uncertain. The germline gives CDR1 SGHVS, CDR2 FQNEAQ. V shed 0 bases and J shed 5 bases, with 13 bases lying between them. This CDR3 spans 15 amino acids. The CDR3 region is CASSLALSGPTEAFF. The CDR3 nucleotides read TGTGCCAGCAGCTTAGCGTTATCGGGTCCGACTGAAGCTTTCTTT.

With respect to this clone: Different DNA sequences within this sample yield the same CDR3. This chain uses TRBV11-2 with TRBJ2-1; the D is unclear. Trimming removed 1 base from V and 4 bases from J, with 5 bases in between. The germline V gene has CDR1 SGHAT and CDR2 FQNNGV. CDR3 length equals 13 residues. CDR3 DNA: TGTGCCAGCAGCTTAGGGCATTACAATGAGCAGTTCTTC. This codes for CASSLGHYNEQFF.

The J gene is TRBJ1-6, the V gene TRBV7-9; no definite D call. The CDR3 totals 12 residues. The V end was cut by 2 bases, the J end by 8 bases, with 4 bases between. CDR1 and CDR2 from the germline V gene are SEHNR and FQNEAQ (reference sequence). The CDR3 region is CASSLPYSPLHF. The CDR3 nucleotides read TGTGCCAGCAGCTTACCCTATTCACCCCTCCACTTT.

The J gene is TRBJ2-7, the V gene TRBV28; D is possibly TRBD1 (6 bases). Germline V gene data show CDR1 as MDHEN and CDR2 as SYDVKM. CDR3 length: 13 amino acids. The V end lost 4 bases, the J end lost 2 bases, and 9 bases lay between the germline ends. CDR3 sequence: CASSYRATYEQYF. CDR3 DNA: TGTGCCAGCAGTTACAGGGCCACCTACGAGCAGTACTTC.

CDR3 in amino acids: CASSVVGLSFNYGYTF. DNA for the CDR3: TGTGCCAGCAGCGTAGTGGGACTGAGTTTTAACTATGGCTACACCTTC. V usage is TRBV9 and J usage is TRBJ1-2, with a weak D call TRBD1 (5 bases). In germline, CDR1 is SGDLS, CDR2 YYNGEE. This CDR3 spans 16 amino acids. Trimming shortened V by 0 bases and J by 1 base, and 13 bases separated the two germline ends.

In DNA, the CDR3 is TGTGCCAGTAGTCCCCACTCCATAAGAGGGGAGCAGTACTTC. As protein: CASSPHSIRGEQYF. The V and J genes are TRBV19 and TRBJ2-7; a weak D match, TRBD2 (5 bases). Trimming took off 5 bases at V and 7 bases at J, with 18 bases between the two ends. The CDR3 is 14 amino acids. Germline assignment: CDR1 LNHDA and CDR2 SQIVND (reference sequence).

V and J are TRBV4-1 and TRBJ2-3; TRBD2 aligns across 9 bases. Germline CDR1 is MGHRA and CDR2 is YSYEKL. V lost 0 bases, J lost 1 base, and 5 bases stayed unmatched. The CDR3 length is 17 residues. CDR3 sequence: CASSQDNSGRGTDTQYF. The CDR3 DNA sequence: TGCGCCAGCAGCCAAGATAATAGCGGGAGAGGCACAGATACGCAGTATTTT.

This clone occurred once. CDR3 sequence (DNA): TGCGCCAGCAGCTTGGTTGGGGAAACGACTCGGGGGAACACTGAAGCTTTCTTT. Translation: CASSLVGETTRGNTEAFF. This chain connects TRBV5-1 to TRBJ1-1, with unresolved D. Germline CDR1 is SGHRS and CDR2 is YFSETQ. The V end was cut by 0 bases, the J end by 1 base, with 19 bases between. The CDR3 loop spans 18 amino acids.

The sample holds one count of this clone. A read error may account for a junction end that differs from germline. V usage is TRBV6-5 and J usage is TRBJ2-7; possibly TRBD1 for D (6 bases). From germline, CDR1 is MNHEY and CDR2 SVGAGI. This CDR3 contains 14 residues. This CDR3 is CASSSRGSDYEQSF. In DNA form, the CDR3 reads TGTGCCAGCAGTTCGAGGGGGTCCGACTACGAGCAGTCCTTC.

The count of this clone is one. The chain uses TRBV6-6 and TRBJ2-7, with 7 positions matching TRBD2. CDR1 and CDR2 from the germline V gene are MNHNY and SVGAGI (reference sequence). The CDR3 extends over 14 amino acids. The trim removed 0 bases at V and 3 bases at J, leaving 2 bases unmatched. This chain's CDR3 is CASSYSGLDYEQYF. The CDR3 nucleotides are TGTGCCAGCAGTTACTCTGGACTAGACTACGAGCAGTACTTC.